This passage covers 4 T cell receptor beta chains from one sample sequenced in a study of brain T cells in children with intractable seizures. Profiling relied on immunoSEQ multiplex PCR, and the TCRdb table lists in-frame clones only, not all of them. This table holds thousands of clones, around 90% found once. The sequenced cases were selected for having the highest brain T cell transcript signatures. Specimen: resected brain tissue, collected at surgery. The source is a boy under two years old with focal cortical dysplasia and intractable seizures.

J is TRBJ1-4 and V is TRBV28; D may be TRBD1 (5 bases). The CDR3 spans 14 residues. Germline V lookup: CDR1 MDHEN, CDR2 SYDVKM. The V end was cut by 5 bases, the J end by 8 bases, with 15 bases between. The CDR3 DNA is TGTGCCAGCAGTCTTCAGGGAGGTCGGGAAAAACTGTTTTTT. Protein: CASSLQGGREKLFF. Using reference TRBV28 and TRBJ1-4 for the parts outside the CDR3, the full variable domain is DVKVTQSSRYLVKRTGEKVFLECVQDMDHENMFWYRQDPGLGLRLIYFSYDVKMKEKGDIPEGYSVSREKKERFSLILESASTNQTSMYLCASSLQGGREKLFFGSGTQLSVL.

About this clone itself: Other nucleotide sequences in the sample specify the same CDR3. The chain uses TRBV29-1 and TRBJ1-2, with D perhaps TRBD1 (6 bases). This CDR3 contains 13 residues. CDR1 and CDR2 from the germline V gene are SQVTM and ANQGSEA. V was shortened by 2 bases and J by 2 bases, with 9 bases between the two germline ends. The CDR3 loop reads CSVETGTNYGYTF. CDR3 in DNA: TGCAGCGTTGAAACAGGGACCAACTATGGCTACACCTTC.

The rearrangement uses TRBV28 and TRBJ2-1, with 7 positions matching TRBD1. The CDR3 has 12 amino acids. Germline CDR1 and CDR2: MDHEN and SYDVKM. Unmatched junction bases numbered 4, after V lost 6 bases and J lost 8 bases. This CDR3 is CASSKQGYEQFF. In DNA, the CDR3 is TGTGCCAGCAGCAAACAGGGGTATGAGCAGTTCTTC. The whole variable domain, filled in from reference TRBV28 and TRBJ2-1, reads DVKVTQSSRYLVKRTGEKVFLECVQDMDHENMFWYRQDPGLGLRLIYFSYDVKMKEKGDIPEGYSVSREKKERFSLILESASTNQTSMYLCASSKQGYEQFFGPGTRLTVL.

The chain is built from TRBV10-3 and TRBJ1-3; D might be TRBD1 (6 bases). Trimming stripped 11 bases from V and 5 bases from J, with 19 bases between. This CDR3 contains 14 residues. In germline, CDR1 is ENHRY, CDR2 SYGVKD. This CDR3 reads CAHQRSQGRNTIYF. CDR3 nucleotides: TGTGCCCATCAAAGGAGTCAGGGGCGAAACACCATATATTTT.